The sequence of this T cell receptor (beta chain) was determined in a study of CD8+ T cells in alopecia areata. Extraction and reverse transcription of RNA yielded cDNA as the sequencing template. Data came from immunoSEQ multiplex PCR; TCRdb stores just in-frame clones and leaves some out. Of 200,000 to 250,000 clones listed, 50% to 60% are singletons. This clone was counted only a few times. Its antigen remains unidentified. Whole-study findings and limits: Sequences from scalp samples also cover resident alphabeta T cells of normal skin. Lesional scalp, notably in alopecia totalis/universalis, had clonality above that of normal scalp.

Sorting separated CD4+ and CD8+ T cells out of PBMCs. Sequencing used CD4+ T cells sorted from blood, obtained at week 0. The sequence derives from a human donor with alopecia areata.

The CDR3 DNA follows: TGTGCCAGCAGTGAGTCTACTGGGGCGGTGAAATATTTT. This translates into CASSESTGAVKYF. J is TRBJ2-3 and V is TRBV25-1; possibly TRBD1 for D (5 bases). The V end was cut by 3 bases, the J end by 15 bases, with 19 bases between. This CDR3 comprises 13 residues. Germline V gene sequence: CDR1 MGHDK, CDR2 SYGVNS. Full variable domain (rest looked up from reference TRBV25-1 and TRBJ2-3): EADIYQTPRYLVIGTGKKITLECSQTMGHDKMYWYQQDPGMELHLIHYSYGVNSTEKGDLSSESTVSRIRTEHFPLTLESARPSHTSQYLCASSESTGAVKYFGPGTRLTVL.